This T cell receptor beta chain was recovered during a study of blood T cell repertoires in COVID-19. Across the whole study: Specimens from acute and convalescent COVID-19 originated in the United States, Italy and Spain. Sample material is recorded as cDNA or gDNA derived from T cells, B-cell-depleted T cells, or PBMCs.

Original methodology: For nucleated cells, counts were estimated from reference gene primer amplification. TCRdb's copy holds only in-frame clones and misses some; the assay was immunoSEQ multiplex PCR. V, J and clone size were drawn from that table, and D and trimming were deduced from the DNA. The profile shows roughly 70,000 clones, about four fifths of them singletons. This clone was recorded many times. Patients from Seattle were sampled longitudinally, starting during active infection. The CDR3 extends over 15 amino acids. Germline loops: CDR1 SEHNR, CDR2 FQNEAQ (reference sequence). V dropped 4 bases and J dropped 5 bases, with 18 bases sitting between them.

Sequenced material: peripheral blood. The TCR comes from a man aged 55 to 70 with COVID-19, enrolled during active disease. This chain links TRBV7-9 with TRBJ2-7; tentatively, D is TRBD2 (5 bases). CDR3 amino acids: CASSSQGEGNDEQYF. In nucleotides, the CDR3 is TGTGCCAGCAGCTCACAAGGAGAGGGAAACGACGAGCAGTACTTC. Drawing the rest from reference TRBV7-9 and TRBJ2-7, the complete variable domain is DTGVSQNPRHKITKRGQNVTFRCDPISEHNRLYWYRQTLGQGPEFLTYFQNEAQLEKSRLLSDRFSAERPKGSFSTLEIQRTEQGDSAMYLCASSSQGEGNDEQYFGPGTRLTVT.